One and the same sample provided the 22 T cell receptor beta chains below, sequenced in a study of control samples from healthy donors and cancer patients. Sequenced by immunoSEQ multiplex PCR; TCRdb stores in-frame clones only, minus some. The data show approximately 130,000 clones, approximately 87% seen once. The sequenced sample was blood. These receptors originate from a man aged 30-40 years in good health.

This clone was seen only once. CDR3 in amino acids: CASSRTGGSDTQYF. CDR3 coding DNA: TGTGCCAGCAGTAGGACAGGAGGGTCAGATACGCAGTATTTT. J is TRBJ2-3 and V is TRBV6-5; a weak D match, TRBD1 (7 bases). Germline CDR1 and CDR2: MNHEY and SVGAGI. This CDR3 contains 14 residues. Trimming took off 5 bases at V and 4 bases at J, with 13 bases between the two ends.

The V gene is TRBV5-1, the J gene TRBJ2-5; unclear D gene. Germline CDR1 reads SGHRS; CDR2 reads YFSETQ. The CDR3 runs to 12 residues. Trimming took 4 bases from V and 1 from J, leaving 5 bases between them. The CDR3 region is CASSESQETQYF. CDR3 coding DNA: TGCGCCAGCAGCGAAAGCCAAGAGACCCAGTACTTC.

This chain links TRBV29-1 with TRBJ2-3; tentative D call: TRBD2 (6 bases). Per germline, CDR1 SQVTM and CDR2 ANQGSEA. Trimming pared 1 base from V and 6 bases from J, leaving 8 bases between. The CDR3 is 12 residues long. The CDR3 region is CSVEGDSDTQYF. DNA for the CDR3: TGCAGCGTTGAAGGGGACTCCGATACGCAGTATTTT.

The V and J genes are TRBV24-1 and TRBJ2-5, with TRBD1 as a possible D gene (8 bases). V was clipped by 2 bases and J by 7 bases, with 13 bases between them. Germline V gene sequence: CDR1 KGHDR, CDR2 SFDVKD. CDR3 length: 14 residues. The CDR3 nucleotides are TGTGCCACCAGTGATTCTACAGGGGGGGGGACCCAGTACTTC. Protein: CATSDSTGGGTQYF.

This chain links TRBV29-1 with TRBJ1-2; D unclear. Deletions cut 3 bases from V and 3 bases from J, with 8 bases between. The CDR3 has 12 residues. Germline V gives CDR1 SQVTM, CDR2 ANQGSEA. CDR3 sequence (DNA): TGCAGCGTTGAGGCAGGAGACTATGGCTACACCTTC. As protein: CSVEAGDYGYTF. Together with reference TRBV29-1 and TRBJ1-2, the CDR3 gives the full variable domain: SAVISQKPSRDICQRGTSLTIQCQVDSQVTMMFWYRQQPGQSLTLIATANQGSEATYESGFVIDKFPISRPNLTFSTLTVSNMSPEDSSIYLCSVEAGDYGYTFGSGTRLTVV.

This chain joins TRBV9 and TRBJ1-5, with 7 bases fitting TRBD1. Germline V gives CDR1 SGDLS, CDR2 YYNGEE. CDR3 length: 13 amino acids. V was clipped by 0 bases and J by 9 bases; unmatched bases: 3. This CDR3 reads CASSVEGDRPQHF. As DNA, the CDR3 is TGTGCCAGCAGCGTAGAAGGGGACAGGCCCCAGCATTTT.

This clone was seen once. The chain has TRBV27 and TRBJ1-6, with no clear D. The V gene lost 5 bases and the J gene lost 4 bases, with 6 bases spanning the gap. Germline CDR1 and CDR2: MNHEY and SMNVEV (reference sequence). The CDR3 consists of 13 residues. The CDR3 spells CASSDRYNSPLHF. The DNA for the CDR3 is TGTGCCAGCAGTGATAGGTATAATTCACCCCTCCACTTT.

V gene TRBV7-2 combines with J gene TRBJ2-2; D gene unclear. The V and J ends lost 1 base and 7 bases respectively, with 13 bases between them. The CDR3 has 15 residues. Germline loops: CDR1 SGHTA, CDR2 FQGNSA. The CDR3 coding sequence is TGTGCCAGCAGCTTAGTGGTAGGGTTTATCGGGGAGCTGTTTTTT. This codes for CASSLVVGFIGELFF.

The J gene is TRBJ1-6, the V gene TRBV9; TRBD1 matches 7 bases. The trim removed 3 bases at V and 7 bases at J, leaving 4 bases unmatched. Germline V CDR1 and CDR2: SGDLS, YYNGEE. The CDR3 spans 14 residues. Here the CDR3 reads CASSARQGNSPLHF. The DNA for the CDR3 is TGTGCCAGCAGCGCCAGACAGGGCAATTCACCCCTCCACTTT.

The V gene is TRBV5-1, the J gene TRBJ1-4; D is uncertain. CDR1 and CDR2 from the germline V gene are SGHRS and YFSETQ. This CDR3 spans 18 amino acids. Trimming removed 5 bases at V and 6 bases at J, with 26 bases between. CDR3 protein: CASRRVTGLGPLDEKLFF. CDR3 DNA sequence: TGCGCCAGCAGAAGGGTGACCGGGTTAGGCCCCTTGGATGAAAAACTGTTTTTT. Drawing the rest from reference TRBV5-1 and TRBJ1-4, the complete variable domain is KAGVTQTPRYLIKTRGQQVTLSCSPISGHRSVSWYQQTPGQGLQFLFEYFSETQRNKGNFPGRFSGRQFSNSRSEMNVSTLELGDSALYLCASRRVTGLGPLDEKLFFGSGTQLSVL.

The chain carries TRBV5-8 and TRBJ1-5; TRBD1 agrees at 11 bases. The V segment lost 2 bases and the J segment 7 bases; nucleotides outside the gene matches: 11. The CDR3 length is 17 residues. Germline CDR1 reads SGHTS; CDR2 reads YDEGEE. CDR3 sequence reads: CASSFASGTGGGQPQHF. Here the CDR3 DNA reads TGTGCCAGCAGCTTTGCCTCCGGGACAGGGGGTGGGCAGCCCCAGCATTTT.

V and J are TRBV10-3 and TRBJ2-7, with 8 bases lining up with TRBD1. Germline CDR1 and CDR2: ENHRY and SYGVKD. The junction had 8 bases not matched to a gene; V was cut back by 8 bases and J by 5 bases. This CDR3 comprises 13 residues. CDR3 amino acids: CAISQGAQHEQYF. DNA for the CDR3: TGTGCCATCTCCCAGGGGGCACAGCACGAGCAGTACTTC.

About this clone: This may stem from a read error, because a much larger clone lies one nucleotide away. CDR3 protein: CASSRTGNTEAFF. CDR3 in DNA: TGTGCCAGCAGCCGGACAGGGAACACTGAAGCTTTCTTT. The chain has TRBV5-5 and TRBJ1-1; 7 positions agree with TRBD1. CDR1 and CDR2 from the germline V gene are SGHKS and YYEKEE (reference sequence). The V and J ends lost 4 bases and 1 base, in that order; junction bases with no gene match: 1. There are 13 residues in the CDR3.

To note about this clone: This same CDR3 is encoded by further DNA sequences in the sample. The CDR3 loop reads CASSLGEYQPQHF. The CDR3 DNA sequence: TGTGCCAGCAGCTTAGGAGAATATCAGCCCCAGCATTTT. The J gene is TRBJ1-5, the V gene TRBV11-2; D unresolved. V shed 1 base and J shed 5 bases, with 6 bases lying between them. This CDR3 is 13 amino acids long. Germline V gives CDR1 SGHAT, CDR2 FQNNGV.

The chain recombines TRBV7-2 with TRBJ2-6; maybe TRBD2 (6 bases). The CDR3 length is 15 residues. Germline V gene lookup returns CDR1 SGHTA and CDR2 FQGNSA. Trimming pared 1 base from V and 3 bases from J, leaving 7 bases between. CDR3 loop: CASSLVGGGANVLTF. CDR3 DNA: TGTGCCAGCAGCTTAGTGGGGGGTGGGGCCAACGTCCTGACTTTC.

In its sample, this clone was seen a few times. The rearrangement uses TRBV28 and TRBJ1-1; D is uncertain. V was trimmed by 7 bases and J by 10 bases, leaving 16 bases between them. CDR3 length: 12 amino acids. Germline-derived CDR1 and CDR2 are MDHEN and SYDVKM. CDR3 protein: CASTTPLRAAFF. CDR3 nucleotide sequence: TGTGCCAGCACGACACCGCTTCGGGCAGCTTTCTTT.

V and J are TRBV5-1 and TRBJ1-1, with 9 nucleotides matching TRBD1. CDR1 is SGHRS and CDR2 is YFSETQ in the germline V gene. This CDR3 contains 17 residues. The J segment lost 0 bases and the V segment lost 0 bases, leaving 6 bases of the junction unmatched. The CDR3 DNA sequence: TGCGCCAGCAGCTTGGCCGTGGGACAGGGTATGAACACTGAAGCTTTCTTT. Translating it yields CASSLAVGQGMNTEAFF.

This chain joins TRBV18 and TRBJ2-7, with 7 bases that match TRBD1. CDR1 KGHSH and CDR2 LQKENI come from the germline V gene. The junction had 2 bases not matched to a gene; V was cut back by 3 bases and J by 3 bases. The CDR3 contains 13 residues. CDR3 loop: CASSPGQNYEQYV. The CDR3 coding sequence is TGTGCCAGCTCACCGGGACAGAACTACGAGCAGTACGTC.

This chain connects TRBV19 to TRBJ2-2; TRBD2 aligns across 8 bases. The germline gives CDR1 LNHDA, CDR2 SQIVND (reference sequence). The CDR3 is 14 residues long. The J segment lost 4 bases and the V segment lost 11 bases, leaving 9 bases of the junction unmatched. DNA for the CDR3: TGTGCCGTCGGGAGGGGGGCCGTCACCGGGGAGCTGTTTTTT. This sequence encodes CAVGRGAVTGELFF.

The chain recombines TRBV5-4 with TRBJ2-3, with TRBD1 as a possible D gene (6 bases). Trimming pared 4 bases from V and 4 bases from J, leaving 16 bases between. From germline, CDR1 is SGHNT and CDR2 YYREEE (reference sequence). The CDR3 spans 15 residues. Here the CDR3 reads CASSQQGNGPDTQYF. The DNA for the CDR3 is TGTGCCAGCAGCCAACAGGGTAACGGGCCAGATACGCAGTATTTT. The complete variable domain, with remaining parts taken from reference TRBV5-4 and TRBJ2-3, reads ETGVTQSPTHLIKTRGQQVTLRCSSQSGHNTVSWYQQALGQGPQFIFQYYREEENGRGNFPPRFSGLQFPNYSSELNVNALELDDSALYLCASSQQGNGPDTQYFGPGTRLTVL.

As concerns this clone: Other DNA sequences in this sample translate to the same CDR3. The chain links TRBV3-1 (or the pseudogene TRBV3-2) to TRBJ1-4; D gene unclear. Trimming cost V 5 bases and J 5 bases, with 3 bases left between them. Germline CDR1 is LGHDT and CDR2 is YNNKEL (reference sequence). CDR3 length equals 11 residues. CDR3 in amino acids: CASSYNEKLFF. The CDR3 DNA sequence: TGTGCCAGCAGCTACAATGAAAAACTGTTTTTT.

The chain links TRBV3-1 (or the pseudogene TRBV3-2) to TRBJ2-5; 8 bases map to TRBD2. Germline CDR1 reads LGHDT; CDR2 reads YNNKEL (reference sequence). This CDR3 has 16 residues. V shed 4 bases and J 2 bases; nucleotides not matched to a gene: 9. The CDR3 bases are TGTGCCAGCAGCCGGCGGGGGGCTACAGGTCAAGAGACCCAGTACTTC. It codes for CASSRRGATGQETQYF.